The clone carrying this T cell receptor beta chain appeared many times. What it binds is unknown. Researchers tagged individual cDNA molecules with unique molecular identifiers. MiXCR, run by TCRdb on the 5' RACE reads, gives a single entry per CDR3 protein. The sample shows 50,000 to 70,000 distinct CDR3 sequences, around 10% of them seen only once. The entry originates in a study of early T cells in non-severe SARS-CoV-2 infection. Turning to the study itself: Chains were not paired, and sequencing was done on bulk RNA from unsorted whole blood.

Overall study findings and caveats: VDJdb matching skewed toward anti-spike CD8 responses, missing private and CD4 specificities.

Germline V CDR1 and CDR2: SNHLY, FYNNEI. The CDR3 contains 16 residues. V lost 4 bases and J lost 0, with 15 bases in between. The chain combines TRBV2 with TRBJ1-1, with D maybe TRBD1 (6 bases). Sequences were obtained from whole blood. The source is an adult who was a healthcare worker with PCR-confirmed SARS-CoV-2 infection or an uninfected control (not recorded which). The CDR3 DNA reads TGTGCCAGCAGTGTGGGAGGACAGTTTATGAACACTGAAGCTTTCTTT. It yields the protein CASSVGGQFMNTEAFF.